This passage covers 9 T cell receptor beta chains from one sample sequenced in a study of T cell clones after liver transplantation. Method: immunoSEQ multiplex PCR; TCRdb's copy keeps in-frame clones and lacks some. This table holds roughly 55,000 clones, 55% to 75% found once. The source was CD4+ T cells from blood, collected 52 to 60 months after liver transplant. The receptors come from a human patient who received a liver transplant. Some T cells may be transferred from the graft donor.

This clone has a single count. This chain joins TRBV11-2 and TRBJ1-4; no clear D gene. V lost 6 bases and J lost 3, with 11 bases in between. This CDR3 is 14 amino acids long. CDR1 is SGHAT and CDR2 is FQNNGV in the germline V gene. The CDR3 protein is CASSSGRPNEKLFF. DNA for the CDR3: TGTGCCAGCAGTTCAGGACGGCCTAATGAAAAACTGTTTTTT. Full variable domain (outside the CDR3, taken from reference TRBV11-2 and TRBJ1-4): EAGVAQSPRYKIIEKRQSVAFWCNPISGHATLYWYQQILGQGPKLLIQFQNNGVVDDSQLPKDRFSAERLKGVDSTLKIQPAKLEDSAVYLCASSSGRPNEKLFFGSGTQLSVL.

The chain uses TRBV6-1 and TRBJ2-3; TRBD2 matches at 8 bases. Germline CDR1 MNHNS, CDR2 SASEGT. V dropped 4 bases and J dropped 1; count of bases not matched to a gene: 4. This CDR3 is built from 15 residues. DNA for the CDR3: TGTGCCAGCAGTGGGAGCGGGGGTGGCACAGATACGCAGTATTTT. Translating it yields CASSGSGGGTDTQYF.

The rearrangement uses TRBV7-2 and TRBJ1-1, with D maybe TRBD1 (6 bases). The CDR3 runs 14 residues. The germline V and J ends were trimmed by 0 bases and 5 bases, with 10 bases remaining between them. Germline loops: CDR1 SGHTA, CDR2 FQGNSA. CDR3 nucleotides: TGTGCCAGCAGCTTAGCATACAGGGTAACTGAAGCTTTCTTT. Its protein is CASSLAYRVTEAFF. Full variable domain (outside the CDR3, taken from reference TRBV7-2 and TRBJ1-1): GAGVSQSPSNKVTEKGKDVELRCDPISGHTALYWYRQSLGQGLEFLIYFQGNSAPDKSGLPSDRFSAERTGGSVSTLTIQRTQQEDSAVYLCASSLAYRVTEAFFGQGTRLTVV.

The chain recombines TRBV6-1 with TRBJ1-5; D might be TRBD1 (5 bases). The CDR3 is 15 amino acids. The V end lost 5 bases, the J end lost 4 bases, and 15 bases lay between the germline ends. Germline assignment: CDR1 MNHNS and CDR2 SASEGT. CDR3: CASSQGHGPNQPQHF. CDR3 sequence (DNA): TGTGCCAGCAGTCAGGGCCACGGCCCTAATCAGCCCCAGCATTTT.

The CDR3 is CASSVAGDSNQPQHF. The CDR3 DNA reads as TGTGCCAGCAGCGTAGCAGGGGACAGCAATCAGCCCCAGCATTTT. V and J are TRBV9 and TRBJ1-5; D is perhaps TRBD1 (6 bases). The CDR3 consists of 15 residues. CDR1 and CDR2 from the germline V gene are SGDLS and YYNGEE. Trimming cost V 0 bases and J 1 base, with 8 bases left between them.

The chain is built from TRBV14 and TRBJ2-5, with D unresolved. This CDR3 comprises 18 residues. CDR1 is SGHDN, CDR2 FVKESK, per germline. Trimming removed 0 bases at V and 1 base at J, with 18 bases between. The CDR3 loop reads CASSQDDLLWQAQETQYF. For the CDR3, the DNA is TGTGCCAGCAGCCAAGATGACCTCCTATGGCAGGCCCAAGAGACCCAGTACTTC.

This chain joins TRBV11-3 and TRBJ2-3; 7 nucleotides match TRBD2. CDR1 SGHNT and CDR2 YENEEA come from the germline V gene. The CDR3 spans 13 residues. V shed 1 base, J shed 5 bases, and the junction held 0 bases outside the gene matches. CDR3 amino acids: CASSLGEGDTQYF. CDR3 DNA: TGTGCCAGCAGCTTAGGGGAGGGAGATACGCAGTATTTT.

V gene TRBV19 combines with J gene TRBJ2-7; 8 bases align to TRBD1. V lost 5 bases and J lost 7; bases outside the gene matches: 7. CDR3 length: 13 amino acids. CDR1 is LNHDA, CDR2 SQIVND, per germline (reference sequence). The CDR3 sequence: CASSSQGAREQYF. The CDR3 region has the DNA TGTGCCAGTAGTTCGCAGGGGGCTCGGGAGCAGTACTTC.

The CDR3: CASSSLRGANTEAFF. The CDR3 DNA is TGTGCCAGCAGTTCCCTTAGGGGGGCTAACACTGAAGCTTTCTTT. The rearrangement uses TRBV27 and TRBJ1-1; maybe TRBD1 (6 bases). CDR3 length: 15 amino acids. Per germline, CDR1 MNHEY and CDR2 SMNVEV (reference sequence). V dropped 4 bases and J dropped 2 bases, with 14 bases sitting between them.